This T cell receptor (beta chain) was documented in a study of blood T cell repertoires in COVID-19. Across the study: Nucleic acid was either cDNA or gDNA, and it came from T cells, B-cell-depleted T cells, or PBMCs.

V was pared by 9 bases and J by 2 bases, with 17 bases between. The CDR3 runs 14 residues. Germline V gene sequence: CDR1 SGHNT, CDR2 YENEEA. In the source study's methods: Amplification with reference gene primers provided the estimates of nucleated cell counts. The data were produced by immunoSEQ multiplex PCR, yet TCRdb's version contains in-frame clones alone and is incomplete. V, J and clone size are taken as reported in that table, and D and trimming were inferred from the DNA itself. Among some 41,000 clones listed, 90% to 95% were seen once. The chain is built from TRBV11-3 and TRBJ2-7, with a weak D call TRBD2 (6 bases). This sequence was found in a human donor in a cohort sampled during active COVID-19. Sample: peripheral blood. CDR3 nucleotide sequence: TGTGCCAGACCCCTCACTAGCAGCACCTACGAGCAGTACTTC. Translating it yields CARPLTSSTYEQYF. Full variable domain (remainder filled in from reference TRBV11-3 and TRBJ2-7): EAGVVQSPRYKIIEKKQPVAFWCNPISGHNTLYWYLQNLGQGPELLIRYENEEAVDDSQLPKDRFSAERLKGVDSTLKIQPAELGDSAVYLCARPLTSSTYEQYFGPGTRLTVT.